This T cell receptor (beta chain) stems from a study of CD8 T cells in Susac syndrome. CD8+ and CD4+ blood T cells underwent TCR beta sequencing. The RNA, roughly 0.45 to 1 ug, was put through reverse transcription using random hexamers. TCRdb re-derived calls from the immunoSEQ multiplex PCR reads in MiXCR, one entry per CDR3 protein. This sample has more than 95,000 distinct CDR3 sequences, with around 95% found just once. Study-level results: It was acknowledged by the study that relatively few individuals were included in its TCR sequencing and HLA analysis.

A note on this clonotype: Its antigen is unknown.

Germline-derived CDR1 and CDR2 are SEHNR and FQNEAQ (reference sequence). The CDR3 has 15 residues. V shed 2 bases and J shed 0 bases, with 8 bases lying between them. The sequence derives from a human donor with Susac syndrome. Sequenced material: CD8+ T cells from PBMCs. This chain links TRBV7-9 with TRBJ1-5; perhaps TRBD1 as D (5 bases). CDR3 DNA sequence: TGTGCCAGCAGCTTAACGGGGGATAGCAATCAGCCCCAGCATTTT. This gives the protein CASSLTGDSNQPQHF. Full variable domain (missing parts from reference TRBV7-9 and TRBJ1-5): DTGVSQNPRHKITKRGQNVTFRCDPISEHNRLYWYRQTLGQGPEFLTYFQNEAQLEKSRLLSDRFSAERPKGSFSTLEIQRTEQGDSAMYLCASSLTGDSNQPQHFGDGTRLSIL.